Included here is one TCR beta chain sequence, with context. Amplified TCR beta CDR3 regions were obtained using RNA transcripts as template. HTBI-primed RT-PCR formed the first round, and a multiplex PCR formed the second. TCRdb passed the multiplex PCR reads through MiXCR, listing each CDR3 protein once. The table lists over 500,000 distinct CDR3 sequences, about 20% of them singletons. The CDR3 totals 15 residues. With 7 bases removed from V and 8 bases from J, the gap between germline ends came to 23 bases. Germline assignment: CDR1 MDHEN and CDR2 SYDVKM. This entry is derived from a study of Graves' ophthalmopathy and Graves' hyperthyroidism.

The source material was peripheral blood. The sequence derives from a woman aged 18-29 years with stable Graves' hyperthyroidism. Some clones in this sample may be carry-over from other donors' samples. The chain employs TRBV28 and TRBJ1-1, with D tentatively TRBD1 (6 bases). Here the CDR3 DNA reads TGTGCCAGCAAGGGGGGGCGCCTCAGTGGTACCGAAGCTTTCTTT. The encoded protein is CASKGGRLSGTEAFF. Supplemented by reference TRBV28 and TRBJ1-1, the full variable domain reads DVKVTQSSRYLVKRTGEKVFLECVQDMDHENMFWYRQDPGLGLRLIYFSYDVKMKEKGDIPEGYSVSREKKERFSLILESASTNQTSMYLCASKGGRLSGTEAFFGQGTRLTVV.